This T cell receptor (beta chain) was obtained from a study of beta chain features in type 1 diabetes. Trimming removed 0 bases from V and 5 bases from J, with 11 bases in between. The germline CDR1 and CDR2 sequences are GTSNPN and SVGIG (reference sequence). This CDR3 region has 13 residues. Sequenced material consisted of expressed TCRB transcripts (all of the isolated RNA was reverse transcribed). Some clones are missing from TCRdb's copy, which holds only in-frame ones; the method was immunoSEQ multiplex PCR. The table lists 140,000 to 150,000 clones, nearly 50% of them singletons. The V and J genes are TRBV30 and TRBJ2-7; D uncertain. Sequenced sample: Tregs from blood. The TCR comes from a man aged 18 to 30 in good health. CDR3 amino acids: CAWSVRVTNEQYF. CDR3 in DNA: TGTGCCTGGAGTGTACGGGTGACGAACGAGCAGTACTTC.